This T cell receptor beta chain was found in a study of blood T cell repertoires in COVID-19. CDR3 length: 13 residues. Germline V gene sequence: CDR1 MNHEY, CDR2 SMNVEV (reference sequence). V lost 2 bases to trimming and J lost 6 bases, with 7 bases between them. This clone was seen only once. Here immunoSEQ multiplex PCR was the method, and the copy in TCRdb shows in-frame clones only, minus some. The profile shows 150,000 to 200,000 clones, roughly 80% of them singletons. Enrolment of Seattle patients took place during active infection, and they were followed longitudinally. Specimen: peripheral blood. This chain links TRBV27 with TRBJ2-2; D may be TRBD2 (6 bases). The receptor was derived from a middle-aged woman with COVID-19, enrolled during active disease. Here the CDR3 reads CASSLGGSGELFF. As DNA, the CDR3 is TGTGCCAGCAGTTTAGGGGGGTCCGGGGAGCTGTTTTTT.